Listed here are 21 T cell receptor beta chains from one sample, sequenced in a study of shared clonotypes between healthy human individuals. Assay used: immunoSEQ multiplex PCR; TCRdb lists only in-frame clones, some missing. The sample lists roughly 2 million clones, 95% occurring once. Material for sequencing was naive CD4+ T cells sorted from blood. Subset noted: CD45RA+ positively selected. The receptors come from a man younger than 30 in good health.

The CDR3 DNA sequence: TGTGCCAGCTCACCCATTGAAGCGGGAGTACGAGAGACCCAGTACTTC. Translated: CASSPIEAGVRETQYF. The chain joins TRBV18 to TRBJ2-5; 8 bases line up with TRBD2. V lost 3 bases, J lost 4 bases, and 10 bases stayed unmatched. This CDR3 region has 16 residues. CDR1 and CDR2 (germline): KGHSH, LQKENI. Complete variable domain (other parts from reference TRBV18 and TRBJ2-5): NAGVMQNPRHLVRRRGQEARLRCSPMKGHSHVYWYRQLPEEGLKFMVYLQKENIIDESGMPKERFSAEFPKEGPSILRIQQVVRGDSAAYFCASSPIEAGVRETQYFGPGTRLLVL.

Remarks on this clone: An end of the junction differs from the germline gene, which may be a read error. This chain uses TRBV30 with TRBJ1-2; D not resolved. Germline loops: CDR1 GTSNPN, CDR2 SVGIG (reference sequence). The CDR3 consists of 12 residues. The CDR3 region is CAWSGGNYGCTF. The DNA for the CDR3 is TGTGCCTGGAGTGGTGGCAACTATGGCTGCACCTTC.

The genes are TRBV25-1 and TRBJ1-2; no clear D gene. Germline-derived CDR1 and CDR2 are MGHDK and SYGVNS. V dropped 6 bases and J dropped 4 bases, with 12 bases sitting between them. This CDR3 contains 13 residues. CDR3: CASSNALGYGYTF. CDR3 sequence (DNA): TGTGCCAGCAGCAATGCCTTGGGCTATGGCTACACCTTC.

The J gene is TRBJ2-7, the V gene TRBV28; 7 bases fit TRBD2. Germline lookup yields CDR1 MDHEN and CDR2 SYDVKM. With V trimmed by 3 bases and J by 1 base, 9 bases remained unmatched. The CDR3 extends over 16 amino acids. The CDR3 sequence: CASSLGGLGLSYEQYF. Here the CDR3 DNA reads TGTGCCAGCAGTTTGGGGGGGTTGGGGTTATCCTACGAGCAGTACTTC. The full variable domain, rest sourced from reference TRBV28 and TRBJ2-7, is DVKVTQSSRYLVKRTGEKVFLECVQDMDHENMFWYRQDPGLGLRLIYFSYDVKMKEKGDIPEGYSVSREKKERFSLILESASTNQTSMYLCASSLGGLGLSYEQYFGPGTRLTVT.

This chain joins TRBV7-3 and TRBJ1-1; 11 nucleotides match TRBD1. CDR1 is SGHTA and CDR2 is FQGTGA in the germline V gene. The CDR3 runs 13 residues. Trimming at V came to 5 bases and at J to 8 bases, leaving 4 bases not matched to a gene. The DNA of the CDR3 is TGTGCCAGCAGCCCAGGACAGGGGGCGGAAGCTTTCTTT. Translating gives CASSPGQGAEAFF.

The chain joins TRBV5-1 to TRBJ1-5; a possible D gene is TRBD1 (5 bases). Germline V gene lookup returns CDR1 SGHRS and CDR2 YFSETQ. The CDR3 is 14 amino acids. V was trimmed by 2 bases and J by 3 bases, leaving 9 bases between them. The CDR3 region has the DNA TGCGCCAGCAGCTTAGGGGCGACCAATCAGCCCCAGCATTTT. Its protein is CASSLGATNQPQHF.

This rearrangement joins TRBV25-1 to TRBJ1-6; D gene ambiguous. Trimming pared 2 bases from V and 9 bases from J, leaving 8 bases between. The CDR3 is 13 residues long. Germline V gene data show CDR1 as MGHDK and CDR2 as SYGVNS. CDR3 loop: CASSEQNFSPLHF. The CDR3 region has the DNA TGTGCCAGCAGTGAACAGAACTTTTCACCCCTCCACTTT.

The CDR3 DNA follows: TGCGCCAGCAGCGCCACAGGGTCGTCCTATAATTCACCCCTCCACTTT. It specifies CASSATGSSYNSPLHF. The chain couples TRBV5-1 to TRBJ1-6; D might be TRBD1 (6 bases). Germline V gives CDR1 SGHRS, CDR2 YFSETQ. The CDR3 has 16 amino acids. V was clipped by 4 bases and J by 1 base, with 12 bases between them. The full variable domain, rest sourced from reference TRBV5-1 and TRBJ1-6, is KAGVTQTPRYLIKTRGQQVTLSCSPISGHRSVSWYQQTPGQGLQFLFEYFSETQRNKGNFPGRFSGRQFSNSRSEMNVSTLELGDSALYLCASSATGSSYNSPLHFGNGTRLTVT.

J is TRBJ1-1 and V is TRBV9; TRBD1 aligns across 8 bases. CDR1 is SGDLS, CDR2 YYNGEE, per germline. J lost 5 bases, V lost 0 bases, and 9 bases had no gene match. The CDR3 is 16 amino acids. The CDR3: CASSVGGQGSGTEAFF. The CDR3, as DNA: TGTGCCAGCAGCGTAGGTGGACAGGGTTCGGGAACTGAAGCTTTCTTT.

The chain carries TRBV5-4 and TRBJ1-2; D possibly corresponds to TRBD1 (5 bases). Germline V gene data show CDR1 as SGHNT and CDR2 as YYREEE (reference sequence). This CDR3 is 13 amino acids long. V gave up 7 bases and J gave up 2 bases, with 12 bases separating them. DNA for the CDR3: TGTGCCAGCGCGGGACGGGGAAACTATGGCTACACCTTC. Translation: CASAGRGNYGYTF.

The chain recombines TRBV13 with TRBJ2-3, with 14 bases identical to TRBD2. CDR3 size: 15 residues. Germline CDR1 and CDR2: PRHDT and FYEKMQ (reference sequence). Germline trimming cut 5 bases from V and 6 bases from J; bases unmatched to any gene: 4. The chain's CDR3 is CASSRLAGGPDTQYF. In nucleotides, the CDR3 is TGTGCCAGCAGCCGACTAGCGGGGGGGCCGGATACGCAGTATTTT.

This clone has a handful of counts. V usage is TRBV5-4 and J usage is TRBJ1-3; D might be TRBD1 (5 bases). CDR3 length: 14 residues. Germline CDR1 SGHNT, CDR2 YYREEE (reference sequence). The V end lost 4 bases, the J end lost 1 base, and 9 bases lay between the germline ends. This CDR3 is CASSPGFSGNTIYF. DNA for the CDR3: TGTGCCAGCAGCCCAGGGTTTTCTGGAAACACCATATATTTT.

DNA of the CDR3: TGTGCCAGCTCACCCACTGCAGCGGGGCAATCCAATGAGCAGTTCTTC. It is translated as CASSPTAAGQSNEQFF. This sequence joins TRBV18 and TRBJ2-1; 7 bases match TRBD2. The CDR3 spans 16 residues. CDR1 is KGHSH, CDR2 LQKENI, per germline. The trim removed 3 bases at V and 6 bases at J, leaving 11 bases unmatched.

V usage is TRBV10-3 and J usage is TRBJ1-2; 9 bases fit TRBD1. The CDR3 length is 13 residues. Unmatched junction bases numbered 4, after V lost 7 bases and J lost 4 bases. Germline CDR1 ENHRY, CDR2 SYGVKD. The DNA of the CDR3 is TGTGCCATCAACTCGGGACAGGGCTATGGCTACACCTTC. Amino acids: CAINSGQGYGYTF.

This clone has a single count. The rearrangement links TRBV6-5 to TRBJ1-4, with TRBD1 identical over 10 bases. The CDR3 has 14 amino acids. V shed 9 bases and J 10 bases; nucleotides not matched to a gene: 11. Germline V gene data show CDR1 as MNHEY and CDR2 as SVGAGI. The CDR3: CASGKTGGVGKLFF. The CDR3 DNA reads TGTGCCAGTGGAAAGACAGGGGGCGTCGGAAAACTGTTTTTT.

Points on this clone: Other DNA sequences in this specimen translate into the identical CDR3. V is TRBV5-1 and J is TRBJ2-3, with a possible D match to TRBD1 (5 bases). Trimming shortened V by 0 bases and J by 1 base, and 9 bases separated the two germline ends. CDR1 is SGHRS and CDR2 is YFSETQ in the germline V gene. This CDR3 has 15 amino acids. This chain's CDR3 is CASSLGGAGTDTQYF. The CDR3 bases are TGCGCCAGCAGCTTGGGGGGCGCGGGCACAGATACGCAGTATTTT.

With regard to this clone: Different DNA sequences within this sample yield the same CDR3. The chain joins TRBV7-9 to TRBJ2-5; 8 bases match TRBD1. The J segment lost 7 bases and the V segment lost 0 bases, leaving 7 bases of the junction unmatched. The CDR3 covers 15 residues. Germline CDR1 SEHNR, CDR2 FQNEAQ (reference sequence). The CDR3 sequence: CASSLAKGQEGTQYF. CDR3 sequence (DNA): TGTGCCAGCAGCTTAGCAAAGGGACAGGAAGGGACCCAGTACTTC.

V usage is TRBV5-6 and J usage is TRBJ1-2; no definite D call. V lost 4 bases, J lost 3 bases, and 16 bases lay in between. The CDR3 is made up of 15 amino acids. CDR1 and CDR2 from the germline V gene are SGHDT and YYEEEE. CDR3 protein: CASSRRTTIYYGYTF. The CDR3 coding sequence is TGTGCCAGCAGCCGACGAACAACAATTTACTATGGCTACACCTTC.

The CDR3 sequence: CASRETNSYEQYF. The CDR3 bases are TGTGCCAGCAGGGAGACTAACTCCTACGAGCAGTACTTC. This chain links TRBV2 with TRBJ2-7; D perhaps matches TRBD2 (5 bases). V was shortened by 6 bases and J by 0 bases, with 9 bases between the two germline ends. Looked up from germline, CDR1 is SNHLY and CDR2 is FYNNEI. This CDR3 contains 13 residues.

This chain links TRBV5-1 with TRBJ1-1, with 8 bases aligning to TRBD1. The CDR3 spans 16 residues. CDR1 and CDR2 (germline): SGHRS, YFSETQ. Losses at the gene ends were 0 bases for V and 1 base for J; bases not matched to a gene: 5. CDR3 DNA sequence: TGCGCCAGCAGCTTGGACAGGGGGAAGACGAACACTGAAGCTTTCTTT. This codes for CASSLDRGKTNTEAFF.

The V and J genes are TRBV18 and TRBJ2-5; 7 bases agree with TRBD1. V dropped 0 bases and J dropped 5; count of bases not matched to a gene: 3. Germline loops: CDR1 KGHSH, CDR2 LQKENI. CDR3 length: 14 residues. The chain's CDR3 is CASSPPATGETQYF. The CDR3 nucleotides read TGTGCCAGCTCACCACCGGCGACAGGGGAGACCCAGTACTTC.